This paragraph covers one T cell receptor beta chain sequence. Germline CDR1 is MNHNY and CDR2 is SVGAGI (reference sequence). The CDR3 contains 13 residues. Trimming cost V 3 bases and J 3 bases, with 9 bases left between them. The data were obtained in a study of control samples from healthy donors and cancer patients. Using immunoSEQ multiplex PCR, the repertoire was profiled, and TCRdb retains in-frame clones only, with some absent. The top ten hold about 8.7% of the sample, which has more than 95,000 clones, roughly 87% seen once. The genes are TRBV6-6 and TRBJ2-7; no reliable D call. This clonotype originated in a man in his forties in good health. The specimen was blood. The CDR3 coding sequence is TGTGCCAGCAGTTATGCGGCTTACTACGAGCAGTACTTC. This sequence encodes CASSYAAYYEQYF.